This TCR beta chain was sequenced in a study of brain T cells in children with intractable seizures. This CDR3 region has 13 residues. Germline loops: CDR1 SGHDN, CDR2 FVKESK. Trimming took off 0 bases at V and 8 bases at J, with 10 bases between the two ends. General study results and limits: Pre- and post-surgery blood differed in depth, so pre-surgery absences may be undersampling. Viral specificity was inferred only from CDR3 similarity; HCMV serostatus was unknown.

Details on this clone: The antigen remains undetermined.

Profiling relied on immunoSEQ multiplex PCR, and the TCRdb table lists in-frame clones only, not all of them. The sample shows roughly 80,000 clones, 90% to 95% of them seen only once. The input for sequencing was peripheral blood, taken at surgery. The gene calls are TRBV14 and TRBJ1-2, with unresolved D. The TCR was taken from a girl aged 2 to 9 with Rasmussen encephalitis and intractable seizures. CDR3 amino acids: CASSQDLLGGYTF. CDR3 nucleotides: TGTGCCAGCAGCCAAGATCTACTAGGGGGCTACACCTTC.